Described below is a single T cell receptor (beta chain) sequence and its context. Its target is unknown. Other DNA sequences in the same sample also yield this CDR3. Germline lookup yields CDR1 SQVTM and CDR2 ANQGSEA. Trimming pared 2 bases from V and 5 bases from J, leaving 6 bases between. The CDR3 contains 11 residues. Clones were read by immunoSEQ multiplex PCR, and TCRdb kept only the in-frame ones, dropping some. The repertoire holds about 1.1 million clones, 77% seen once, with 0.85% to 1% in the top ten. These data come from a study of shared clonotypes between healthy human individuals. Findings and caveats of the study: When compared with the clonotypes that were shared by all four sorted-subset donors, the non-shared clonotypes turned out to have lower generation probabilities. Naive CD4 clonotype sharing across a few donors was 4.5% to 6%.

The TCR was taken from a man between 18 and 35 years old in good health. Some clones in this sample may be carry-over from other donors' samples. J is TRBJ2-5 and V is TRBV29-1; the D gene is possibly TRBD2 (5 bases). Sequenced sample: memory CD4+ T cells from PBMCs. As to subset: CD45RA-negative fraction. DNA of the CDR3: TGCAGCGTTGAACGAGGGGAGACCCAGTACTTC. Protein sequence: CSVERGETQYF.